This T cell receptor beta chain was profiled in a study of blood T cell repertoires in COVID-19. The data were produced by immunoSEQ multiplex PCR, yet TCRdb's version contains in-frame clones alone and is incomplete. The sample lists roughly 400,000 clones; 90% were seen once. V was pared by 3 bases and J by 5 bases, with 13 bases between. The germline V gene encodes CDR1 MDHEN and CDR2 SYDVKM. The CDR3 consists of 14 residues. The sample comprised PBMCs or T cells enriched from blood (not recorded which). This rearrangement joins TRBV28 to TRBJ1-1, with D tentatively TRBD1 (6 bases). This receptor was obtained from a man aged 18 to 35 who had recovered from COVID-19. The CDR3 reads CASSFGGRGTEAFF. CDR3 coding DNA: TGTGCCAGCAGTTTTGGGGGGCGGGGGACTGAAGCTTTCTTT.